This T cell receptor beta chain was found in a study of shared clonotypes between healthy human individuals. Broader study findings: Sampling covered blood only; tissue repertoires likely differ.

The CDR3 extends over 12 amino acids. CDR1 SEHNR and CDR2 FQNEAQ come from the germline V gene (reference sequence). Trimming cost V 6 bases and J 2 bases; bases outside gene matches: 1. CD45RO negativity and positive selection for CCR7 defined naive CD8 cells, a population that excluded terminally differentiated effector memory CD45RA+ cells. TCRdb keeps only in-frame clones here, not all; method: immunoSEQ multiplex PCR. The profile shows hundreds of thousands of clones, about 97% of them singletons. As concerns this clone: No antigen is known for it. The same CDR3 also results from other DNA sequences found in this sample.

This sequence joins TRBV7-9 and TRBJ2-7; 7 bases map to TRBD1. This receptor was taken from a man in his thirties or forties in good health. Specimen: naive CD8+ T cells sorted from blood. As DNA, the CDR3 is TGTGCCAGCAGAGACAGGGCCTACGAGCAGTACTTC. It yields the protein CASRDRAYEQYF. The full variable domain, with the rest looked up from reference TRBV7-9 and TRBJ2-7, is DTGVSQNPRHKITKRGQNVTFRCDPISEHNRLYWYRQTLGQGPEFLTYFQNEAQLEKSRLLSDRFSAERPKGSFSTLEIQRTEQGDSAMYLCASRDRAYEQYFGPGTRLTVT.